The 29 T cell receptor beta chains below come from one sample, sequenced in a study of CXCR3-negative and CXCR3-positive naive CD8 T cells. Researchers prepared the TRB cDNA libraries using 5' RACE with UMI labels. TCRdb reprocessed the 5' RACE reads, with one entry per CDR3 protein and no DNA. In all, the sample yields tens of thousands of distinct CDR3 sequences. The sequencing sample was made of naive CXCR3- CD8+ T cells from blood. The subset: CD45RO-CCR7+CD27+CD95- naive CD8+ T cells lacking CXCR3 (TNR3-). The receptors were sampled from a human donor in good health. Some clones in this sample may be carry-over from other donors' samples.

The genes are TRBV9 and TRBJ2-7; TCRdb's assignment of TRBD2 cannot be checked, as there is no DNA. Looked up from germline, CDR1 is SGDLS and CDR2 is YYNGEE. This CDR3 region has 16 residues. CDR3 in amino acids: CASSDNLAEGGREQYF.

This chain links TRBV12-3 or TRBV12-4 with TRBJ2-1; TCRdb outputs TRBD1, but without DNA this stays unchecked. CDR3 size: 16 residues. The CDR3: CASRPGTGVSYNEQFF.

The chain links TRBV7-9 to TRBJ2-7; TCRdb selects TRBD1, and the lack of DNA leaves this call unchecked. Germline CDR1 SEHNR, CDR2 FQNEAQ (reference sequence). CDR3 length: 18 residues. The CDR3: CASSSSGGTGGANYEQYF.

The rearrangement joins TRBV18 to TRBJ2-5; checking the TCRdb D call of TRBD2 is not possible without DNA. Germline lookup yields CDR1 KGHSH and CDR2 LQKENI. This CDR3 has 14 amino acids. CDR3 region: CASSPLRASETQYF.

The rearrangement uses TRBV13 and TRBJ2-2; lacking DNA, the TRBD1 call made by TCRdb goes unchecked. There are 16 residues in the CDR3. Germline loops: CDR1 PRHDT, CDR2 FYEKMQ (reference sequence). CDR3 sequence: CASRMTGTGNAGELFF.

This chain uses TRBV9 with TRBJ1-1; TCRdb lists TRBD1, though no DNA is available to test this call. The CDR3 is made up of 15 amino acids. Germline V gene lookup returns CDR1 SGDLS and CDR2 YYNGEE. The CDR3 reads CASSPTGMGNTEAFF.

The chain joins TRBV7-2 to TRBJ2-3; TCRdb lists TRBD1, though no DNA is available to test this call. Looked up from germline, CDR1 is SGHTA and CDR2 is FQGNSA. The CDR3 extends over 15 amino acids. Here the CDR3 reads CASSPWDSPTDTQYF.

V and J are TRBV13 and TRBJ2-7; the TRBD1 assignment by TCRdb is unverifiable without DNA. CDR3 length: 17 residues. Germline V lookup: CDR1 PRHDT, CDR2 FYEKMQ (reference sequence). CDR3 amino acids: CASSSTNSGTQENEQYF.

The gene calls are TRBV5-5 and TRBJ1-1; TCRdb proposes TRBD1, but this gene call is untestable without DNA. This CDR3 is built from 15 residues. Germline loops: CDR1 SGHKS, CDR2 YYEKEE (reference sequence). The CDR3 sequence: CASSAPGITLPEAFF.

This chain connects TRBV10-3 to TRBJ2-5; the D call of TRBD2 rests on TCRdb alone, since no DNA is present to check it. The CDR3 has 14 residues. The germline gives CDR1 ENHRY, CDR2 SYGVKD. The CDR3 region is CAISGEGLKETQYF.

This sequence joins TRBV7-9 and TRBJ2-7; TCRdb proposes TRBD1, but this gene call is untestable without DNA. The CDR3 runs to 17 residues. Germline CDR1 reads SEHNR; CDR2 reads FQNEAQ (reference sequence). CDR3 sequence reads: CASSLPPGQGLSYEQYF.

The rearrangement links TRBV7-9 to TRBJ2-4; TCRdb lists TRBD1, though no DNA is available to test this call. The germline CDR1 and CDR2 sequences are SEHNR and FQNEAQ (reference sequence). This CDR3 is built from 16 residues. CDR3 region: CASSSPEGGQRSHQYF.

The CDR3 reads CSVAGQGIYNEQFF. V and J are TRBV29-1 and TRBJ2-1; TCRdb proposes TRBD1, but this gene call is untestable without DNA. The germline V gene has CDR1 SQVTM and CDR2 ANQGSEA. This CDR3 comprises 14 residues.

The V and J genes are TRBV4-3 and TRBJ2-2; without DNA, the TCRdb call of TRBD1 cannot be checked. The CDR3 contains 15 residues. The germline CDR1 and CDR2 sequences are LGHNA and YSLEER. The CDR3 here is CASSQDKGGTGELFF.

The CDR3 loop is CASSLVWESGELFF. V usage is TRBV28 and J usage is TRBJ2-2; TCRdb names TRBD2, which stays unverified in the absence of DNA. This CDR3 has 14 amino acids. CDR1 is MDHEN and CDR2 is SYDVKM in the germline V gene. The whole variable domain, filled in from reference TRBV28 and TRBJ2-2, reads DVKVTQSSRYLVKRTGEKVFLECVQDMDHENMFWYRQDPGLGLRLIYFSYDVKMKEKGDIPEGYSVSREKKERFSLILESASTNQTSMYLCASSLVWESGELFFGEGSRLTVL.

CDR3: CASSLGGQRNTEAFF. The V call is TRBV13, the J call TRBJ1-1; there is no DNA to check the TCRdb D call of TRBD1. CDR1 and CDR2 from the germline V gene are PRHDT and FYEKMQ (reference sequence). The CDR3 spans 15 residues.

The gene calls are TRBV20-1 and TRBJ2-2; the TCRdb D gene call, TRBD1, has no DNA to confirm it. The CDR3 is 14 amino acids. The germline gives CDR1 DFQATT, CDR2 SNEGSKA (reference sequence). The CDR3 loop reads CSARVTGDTGELFF.

The rearrangement uses TRBV5-5 and TRBJ1-2; the TCRdb call, TRBD1, lacks DNA for checking. This CDR3 has 14 amino acids. Looked up from germline, CDR1 is SGHKS and CDR2 is YYEKEE (reference sequence). The CDR3 here is CASSTDRGGYGYTF.

V is TRBV27 and J is TRBJ2-7; as DNA is missing, the TRBD2 call by TCRdb cannot be tested. This CDR3 region has 14 residues. From germline, CDR1 is MNHEY and CDR2 SMNVEV (reference sequence). CDR3 residues: CASSLGLPGDEQYF.

This sequence joins TRBV25-1 and TRBJ2-4; the TCRdb call, TRBD1, lacks DNA for checking. Germline V gives CDR1 MGHDK, CDR2 SYGVNS. The CDR3 sequence is 13 residues long. CDR3 residues: CASSERTANIQYF.

V usage is TRBV4-2 and J usage is TRBJ2-7; TCRdb proposes TRBD1, but this gene call is untestable without DNA. The CDR3 is made up of 14 amino acids. Germline loops: CDR1 LGHNA, CDR2 YNFKEQ. The CDR3 sequence is CASRHEGASYEQYF.

The rearrangement joins TRBV11-3 to TRBJ1-1. Germline lookup yields CDR1 SGHNT and CDR2 YENEEA. CDR3 size: 15 residues. The CDR3 loop is CASSLAHSMNTEAFF. The full variable domain, with the rest looked up from reference TRBV11-3 and TRBJ1-1, is EAGVVQSPRYKIIEKKQPVAFWCNPISGHNTLYWYLQNLGQGPELLIRYENEEAVDDSQLPKDRFSAERLKGVDSTLKIQPAELGDSAVYLCASSLAHSMNTEAFFGQGTRLTVV.

CDR3 residues: CATSRDGSSGANVLTF. The chain carries TRBV15 and TRBJ2-6. Germline CDR1 reads LNHNV; CDR2 reads YYDKDF (reference sequence). This CDR3 is built from 16 residues.

The V call is TRBV29-1, the J call TRBJ2-1; TCRdb lists TRBD2, though no DNA is available to test this call. The germline gives CDR1 SQVTM, CDR2 ANQGSEA. The CDR3 covers 16 residues. The CDR3 sequence is CSVEGREGSSYNEQFF.

The V gene is TRBV28, the J gene TRBJ2-2. The CDR3 has 11 amino acids. Germline lookup yields CDR1 MDHEN and CDR2 SYDVKM. The CDR3 reads CASSLRGELFF.

The chain recombines TRBV4-3 with TRBJ2-7; lacking DNA, the TRBD1 call made by TCRdb goes unchecked. The CDR3 is 15 residues long. Per germline, CDR1 LGHNA and CDR2 YSLEER. The CDR3 spells CASSHIQGRNYEQYF.

The V and J genes are TRBV29-1 and TRBJ1-1. The CDR3 loop spans 14 amino acids. In germline, CDR1 is SQVTM, CDR2 ANQGSEA. The CDR3 region is CSVEGGVTNTEAFF.

The J gene is TRBJ1-2, the V gene TRBV29-1; TCRdb's D call of TRBD1 is untestable without DNA. The CDR3 sequence is 12 residues long. CDR1 and CDR2 from the germline V gene are SQVTM and ANQGSEA. The CDR3 protein is CSVDSGGYGYTF.

The rearrangement joins TRBV20-1 to TRBJ1-2; the D call from TCRdb, TRBD1, cannot be confirmed without DNA. This CDR3 contains 14 residues. Per germline, CDR1 DFQATT and CDR2 SNEGSKA (reference sequence). The CDR3 loop is CSAPGQGAVYGYTF.